This T cell receptor beta chain was identified in a study of regulatory T cells in long-lasting Graves disease. Combining iRepertoire HTBI primers with Arm-PCR of CDR3 regions, the authors built TCR beta libraries. MiXCR, applied by TCRdb to the multiplex PCR reads, yields one record per CDR3 protein. The table shows under 400,000 distinct CDR3 sequences, with approximately 16% occurring only once. This clonotype was seen a few times. The antigen is not known. Time point given: newly diagnosed GD, antithyroid drugs for less than 3 months. The TCR library was made from RNA that had been extracted from PBMCs in TRIzol. Study-wide results and caveats: Accuracy was possibly reduced by small sample size.

These data also formed part of another study, on T cells in Graves' hyperthyroidism and ophthalmopathy.

The clonotype originates from a man aged 35-49 years with Graves disease. Here the sequenced sample was peripheral blood mononuclear cells (PBMCs), taken at new diagnosis, from a patient treated with antithyroid drugs.

As DNA, the CDR3 is TGCGCCAGCAGTGAGTCGACTAGCGGGGGCCAAGAGACCCAGTACTTC. This gives the protein CASSESTSGGQETQYF. The chain carries TRBV10-1 and TRBJ2-5, with TRBD2 matching over 12 bases. CDR3 size: 16 residues. The germline V gene has CDR1 WNHNN and CDR2 SYGVQD (reference sequence). The V gene end was trimmed by 0 bases and the J gene end by 1 base; junction bases not matched to a gene: 0.